The 3 T cell receptor beta chains given below trace back to one sample, sequenced in a study of T cell responses to AZD1222 COVID-19 vaccine. TCRdb's table, derived via immunoSEQ multiplex PCR, lists solely in-frame clones and lacks some. The data hold around 160,000 clones, with about 88% observed a single time. Here the sequenced sample was peripheral blood, taken on day 0 of AZD1222 vaccination. The source is an adult in good health.

This rearrangement joins TRBV7-9 to TRBJ1-3, with 7 bases matching TRBD1. This CDR3 spans 19 amino acids. J was trimmed by 8 bases and V by 2 bases; bases with no gene match: 21. Per the germline V gene, CDR1 is SEHNR and CDR2 is FQNEAQ (reference sequence). CDR3 sequence: CASSLLAGRGLLSWDTIYF. Written as DNA, the CDR3 is TGTGCCAGCAGCTTATTAGCGGGTAGGGGGCTGCTTTCATGGGACACCATATATTTT.

The chain's CDR3 is CASRKGPNSGGYTF. The CDR3 DNA follows: TGTGCCAGCAGGAAGGGCCCCAATTCGGGCGGCTACACCTTC. The chain employs TRBV28 and TRBJ1-2; no firm D call. Trimming took 6 bases from V and 8 from J, leaving 19 bases between them. The CDR3 length is 14 residues. CDR1 is MDHEN, CDR2 SYDVKM, per germline.

This chain connects TRBV27 to TRBJ2-2; 9 bases map to TRBD1. Germline V CDR1 and CDR2: MNHEY, SMNVEV (reference sequence). The length of the CDR3 is 16 residues. V lost 5 bases, J lost 5 bases, and 9 bases stayed unmatched. The CDR3 sequence is CASSGPTGGATGELFF. For the CDR3, the DNA is TGTGCCAGCAGTGGACCCACAGGGGGCGCGACCGGGGAGCTGTTTTTT.